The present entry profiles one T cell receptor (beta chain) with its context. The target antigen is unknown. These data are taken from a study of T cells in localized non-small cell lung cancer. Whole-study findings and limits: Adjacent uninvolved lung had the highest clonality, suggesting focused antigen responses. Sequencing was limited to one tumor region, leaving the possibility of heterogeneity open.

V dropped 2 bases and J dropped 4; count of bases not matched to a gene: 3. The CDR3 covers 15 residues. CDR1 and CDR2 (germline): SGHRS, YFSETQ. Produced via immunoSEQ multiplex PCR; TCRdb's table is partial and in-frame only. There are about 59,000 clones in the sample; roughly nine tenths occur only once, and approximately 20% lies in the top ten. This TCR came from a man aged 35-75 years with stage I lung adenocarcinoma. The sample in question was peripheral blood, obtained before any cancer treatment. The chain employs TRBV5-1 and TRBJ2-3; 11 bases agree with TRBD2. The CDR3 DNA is TGCGCCAGCAGCTTAACTAGCGGGAGCGCAGATACGCAGTATTTT. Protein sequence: CASSLTSGSADTQYF.